The T cell receptor beta chain under discussion was sequenced for a study of blood T cell repertoires in COVID-19. TCRdb's copy holds only in-frame clones and misses some; the assay was immunoSEQ multiplex PCR. This sample has some 48,000 clones; 90% to 95% occur once, and the top ten carry 1%. Germline V gene data show CDR1 as MNHEY and CDR2 as SMNVEV (reference sequence). The ends lost 3 bases at V and 7 bases at J; junction bases unmatched: 6. The CDR3 has 15 residues. This sequence joins TRBV27 and TRBJ2-1, with 10 bases fitting TRBD1. Source material: peripheral blood. This TCR was recovered from a man aged 55 to 69 with COVID-19, enrolled during active disease. CDR3 protein: CASSLSRDRGNEQFF. The CDR3 bases are TGTGCCAGCAGTTTGTCCCGGGACAGGGGAAATGAGCAGTTCTTC.